This T cell receptor (beta chain) is drawn from a study of blood T cell repertoires in COVID-19. Trimming stripped 5 bases from V and 0 bases from J, with 6 bases between. The CDR3 covers 12 residues. Germline CDR1 and CDR2: SQVTM and ANQGSEA. This clone occurred once. Assay: immunoSEQ multiplex PCR; the TCRdb copy retains only in-frame clones and omits some. This table holds roughly 250,000 clones, approximately 85% found once. The sequence came from a human donor with COVID-19, enrolled during active disease. The donor label of this sample is uncertain. The sample consisted of peripheral blood. The chain employs TRBV29-1 and TRBJ2-3; D is ambiguous. The CDR3 DNA reads TGCAGCGTTCAGACTAGCACAGATACGCAGTATTTT. It translates to CSVQTSTDTQYF.